This entry describes one T cell receptor beta chain. Its antigen is currently unknown. The CDR3 covers 13 residues. The germline gives CDR1 WSHSY, CDR2 SAAADI. The V and J ends lost 3 bases and 5 bases respectively, with 10 bases between them. These data belong to a study of brain T cells in children with intractable seizures. Findings of the study overall: Absence of clones before surgery may stem from lower sequencing depth.

The time point: blood from clinic visit 5 months post-surgery; TSC patient then seizure free. Surgery cases with the highest brain T cell transcript signatures were chosen for sequencing. Patients received at least one anti-epileptic drug before surgery. Clones were read by immunoSEQ multiplex PCR, and TCRdb kept only the in-frame ones, dropping some. The sample records approximately 330,000 clones, about 93% being singletons. This clonotype originated in a boy under two years old with tuberous sclerosis and intractable seizures. Material: peripheral blood, obtained 5 to 6 months after surgery. The chain has TRBV10-2 and TRBJ2-5; D unclear. CDR3 bases: TGCGCCAGCAGTGACTCCCTCAGGGAGACCCAGTACTTC. It is translated as CASSDSLRETQYF.